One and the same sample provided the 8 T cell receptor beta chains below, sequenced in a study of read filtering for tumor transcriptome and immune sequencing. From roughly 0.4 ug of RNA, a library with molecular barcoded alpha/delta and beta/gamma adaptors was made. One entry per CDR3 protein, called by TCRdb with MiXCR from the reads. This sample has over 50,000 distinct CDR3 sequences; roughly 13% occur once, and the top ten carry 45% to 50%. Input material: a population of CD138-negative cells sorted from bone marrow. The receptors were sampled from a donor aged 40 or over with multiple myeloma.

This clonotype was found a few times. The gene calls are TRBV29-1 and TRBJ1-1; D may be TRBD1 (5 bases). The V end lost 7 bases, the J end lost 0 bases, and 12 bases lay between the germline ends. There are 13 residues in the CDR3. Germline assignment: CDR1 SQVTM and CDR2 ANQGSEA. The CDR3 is CSANRQLNTEAFF. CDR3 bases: TGCAGCGCAAACAGACAGTTGAACACTGAAGCTTTCTTT.

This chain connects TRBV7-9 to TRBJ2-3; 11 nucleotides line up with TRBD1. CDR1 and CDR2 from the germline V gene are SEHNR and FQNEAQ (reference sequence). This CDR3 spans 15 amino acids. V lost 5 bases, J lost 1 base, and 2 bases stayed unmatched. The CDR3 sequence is CASSRTGGGTDTQYF. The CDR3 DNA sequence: TGTGCCAGCAGCCGGACAGGGGGCGGCACAGATACGCAGTATTTT. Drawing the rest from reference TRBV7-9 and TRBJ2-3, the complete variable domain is DTGVSQNPRHKITKRGQNVTFRCDPISEHNRLYWYRQTLGQGPEFLTYFQNEAQLEKSRLLSDRFSAERPKGSFSTLEIQRTEQGDSAMYLCASSRTGGGTDTQYFGPGTRLTVL.

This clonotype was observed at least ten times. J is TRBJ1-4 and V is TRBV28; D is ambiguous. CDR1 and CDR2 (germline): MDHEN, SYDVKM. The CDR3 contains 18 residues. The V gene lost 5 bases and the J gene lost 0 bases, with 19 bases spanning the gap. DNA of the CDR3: TGTGCCAGCAGTCTTCTCTCTATTGGGATTCCAACTAATGAAAAACTGTTTTTT. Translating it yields CASSLLSIGIPTNEKLFF.

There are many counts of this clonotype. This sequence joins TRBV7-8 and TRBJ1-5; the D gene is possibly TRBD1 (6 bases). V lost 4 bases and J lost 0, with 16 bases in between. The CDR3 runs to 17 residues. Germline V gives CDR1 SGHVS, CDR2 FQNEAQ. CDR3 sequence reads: CASSSGQILLSNQPQHF. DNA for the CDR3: TGTGCCAGCAGCTCTGGACAGATACTCCTTAGCAATCAGCCCCAGCATTTT. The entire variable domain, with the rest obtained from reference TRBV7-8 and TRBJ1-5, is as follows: GAGVSQSPRYKVAKRGQDVALRCDPISGHVSLFWYQQALGQGPEFLTYFQNEAQLDKSGLPSDRFFAERPEGSVSTLKIQRTQQEDSAVYLCASSSGQILLSNQPQHFGDGTRLSIL.

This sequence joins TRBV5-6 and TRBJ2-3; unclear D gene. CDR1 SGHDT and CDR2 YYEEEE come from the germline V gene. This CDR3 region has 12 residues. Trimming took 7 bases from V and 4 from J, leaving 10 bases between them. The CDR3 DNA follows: TGTGCCAGCTGGACGCAGGCAGATACGCAGTATTTT. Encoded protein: CASWTQADTQYF.

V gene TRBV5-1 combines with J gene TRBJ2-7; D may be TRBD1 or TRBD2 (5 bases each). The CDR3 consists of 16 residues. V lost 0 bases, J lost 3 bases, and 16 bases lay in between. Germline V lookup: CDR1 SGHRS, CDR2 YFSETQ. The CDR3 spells CASSLGSRGRVYEQYF. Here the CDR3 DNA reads TGCGCCAGCAGCTTGGGTTCCCGGGGCAGGGTCTACGAGCAGTACTTC.

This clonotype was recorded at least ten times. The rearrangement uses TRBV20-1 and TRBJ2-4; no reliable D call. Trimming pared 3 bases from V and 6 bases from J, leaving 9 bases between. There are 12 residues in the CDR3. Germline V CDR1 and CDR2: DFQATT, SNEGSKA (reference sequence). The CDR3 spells CSASSPLNIQYF. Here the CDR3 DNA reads TGCAGTGCTAGCTCCCCCCTAAACATTCAGTACTTC.

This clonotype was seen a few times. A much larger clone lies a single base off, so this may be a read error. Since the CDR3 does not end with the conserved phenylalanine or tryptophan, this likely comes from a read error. The CDR3 DNA follows: TGTGCCAGCAGCGTAGAGAAGGGCACTGAAGCTTTCCTT. It is translated as CASSVEKGTEAFL. The chain links TRBV9 to TRBJ1-1; no clear D. CDR3 length: 13 amino acids. Trimming stripped 0 bases from V and 4 bases from J, with 7 bases between. CDR1 SGDLS and CDR2 YYNGEE come from the germline V gene.